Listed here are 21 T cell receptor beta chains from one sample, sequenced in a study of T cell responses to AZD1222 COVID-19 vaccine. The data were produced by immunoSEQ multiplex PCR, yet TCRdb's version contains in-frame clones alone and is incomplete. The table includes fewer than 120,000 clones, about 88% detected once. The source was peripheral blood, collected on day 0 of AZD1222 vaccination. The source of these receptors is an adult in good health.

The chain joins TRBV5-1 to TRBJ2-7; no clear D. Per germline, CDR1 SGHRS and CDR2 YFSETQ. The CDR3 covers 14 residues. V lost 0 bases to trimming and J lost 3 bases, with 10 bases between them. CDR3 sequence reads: CASSLETPNYEQYF. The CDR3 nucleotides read TGCGCCAGCAGCTTGGAGACACCCAACTACGAGCAGTACTTC.

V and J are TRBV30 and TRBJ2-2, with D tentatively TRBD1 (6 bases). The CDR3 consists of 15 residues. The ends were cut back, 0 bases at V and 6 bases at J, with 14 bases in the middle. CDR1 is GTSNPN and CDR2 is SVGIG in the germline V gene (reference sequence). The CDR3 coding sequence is TGTGCCTGGAGTGTACTGGACAGCGGCTCCGGGGAGCTGTTTTTT. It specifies CAWSVLDSGSGELFF.

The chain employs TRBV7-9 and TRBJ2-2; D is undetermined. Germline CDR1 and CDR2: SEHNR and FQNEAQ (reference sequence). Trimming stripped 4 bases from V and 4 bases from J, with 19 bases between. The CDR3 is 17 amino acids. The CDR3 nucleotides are TGTGCCAGCAGCTCGGTAATGGGCCCTCGTGGCACCGGGGAGCTGTTTTTT. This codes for CASSSVMGPRGTGELFF.

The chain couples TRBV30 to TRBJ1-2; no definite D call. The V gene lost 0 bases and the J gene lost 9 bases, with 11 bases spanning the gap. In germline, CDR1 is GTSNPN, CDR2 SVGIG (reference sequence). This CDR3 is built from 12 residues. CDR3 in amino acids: CAWSVSETRYTF. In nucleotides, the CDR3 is TGTGCCTGGAGTGTCAGTGAAACCCGCTACACCTTC. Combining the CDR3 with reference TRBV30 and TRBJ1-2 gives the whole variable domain SQTIHQWPATLVQPVGSPLSLECTVEGTSNPNLYWYRQAAGRGLQLLFYSVGIGQISSEVPQNLSASRPQDRQFILSSKKLLLSDSGFYLCAWSVSETRYTFGSGTRLTVV.

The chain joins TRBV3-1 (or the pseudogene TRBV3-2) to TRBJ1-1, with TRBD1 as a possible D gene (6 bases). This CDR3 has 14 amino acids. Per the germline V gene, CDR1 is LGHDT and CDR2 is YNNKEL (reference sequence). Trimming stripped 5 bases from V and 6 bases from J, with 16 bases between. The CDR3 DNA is TGTGCCAGCAGCATTCGGAGACAGGCCCCTGAAGCTTTCTTT. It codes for CASSIRRQAPEAFF.

CDR3 in amino acids: CASSIQHNQPQHF. The CDR3 DNA reads as TGTGCCAGTAGTATACAGCACAATCAGCCCCAGCATTTT. The genes are TRBV19 and TRBJ1-5; no clear D gene. Germline loops: CDR1 LNHDA, CDR2 SQIVND (reference sequence). Trimming took off 2 bases at V and 3 bases at J, with 5 bases between the two ends. This CDR3 contains 13 residues.

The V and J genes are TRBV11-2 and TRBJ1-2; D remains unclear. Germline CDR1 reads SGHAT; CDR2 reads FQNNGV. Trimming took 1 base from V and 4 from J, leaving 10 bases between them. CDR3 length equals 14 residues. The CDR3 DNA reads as TGTGCCAGCAGCTTAGGTGGCAACTCCTATGGCTACACCTTC. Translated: CASSLGGNSYGYTF.

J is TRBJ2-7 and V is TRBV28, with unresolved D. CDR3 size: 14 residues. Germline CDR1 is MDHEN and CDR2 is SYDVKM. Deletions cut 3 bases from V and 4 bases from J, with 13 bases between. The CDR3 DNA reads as TGTGCCAGCAGTTTGATTGTTTCAATTTACGAGCAGTACTTC. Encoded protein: CASSLIVSIYEQYF.

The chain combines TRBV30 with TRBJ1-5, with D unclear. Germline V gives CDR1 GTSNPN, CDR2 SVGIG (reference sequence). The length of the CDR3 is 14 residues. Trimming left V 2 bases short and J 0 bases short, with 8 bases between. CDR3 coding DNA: TGTGCCTGGAGTTCGATGAGTAGCAATCAGCCCCAGCATTTT. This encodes CAWSSMSSNQPQHF.

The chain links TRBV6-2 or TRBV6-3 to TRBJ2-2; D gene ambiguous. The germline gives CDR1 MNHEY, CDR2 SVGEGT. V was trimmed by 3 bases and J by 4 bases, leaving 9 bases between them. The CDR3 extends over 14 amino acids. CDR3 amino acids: CASSYHRATGELFF. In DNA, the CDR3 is TGTGCCAGCAGTTATCACCGGGCCACCGGGGAGCTGTTTTTT.

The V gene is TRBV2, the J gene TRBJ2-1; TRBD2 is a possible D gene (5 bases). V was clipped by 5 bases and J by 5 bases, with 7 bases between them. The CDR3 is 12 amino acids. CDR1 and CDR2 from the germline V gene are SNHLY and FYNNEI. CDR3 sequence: CASSRLNNEQFF. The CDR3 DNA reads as TGTGCCAGCAGTCGACTAAACAATGAGCAGTTCTTC.

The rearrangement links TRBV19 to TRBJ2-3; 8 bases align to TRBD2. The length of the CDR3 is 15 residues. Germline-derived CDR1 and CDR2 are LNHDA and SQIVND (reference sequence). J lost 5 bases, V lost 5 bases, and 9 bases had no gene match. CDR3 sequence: CASSRSGMRLDTQYF. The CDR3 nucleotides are TGTGCCAGTAGTCGTAGCGGGATGAGGTTAGATACGCAGTATTTT.

The CDR3 DNA reads as TGTGCCAGCAGTTTAACCGTATCTGAAGCTTTCTTT. Amino acid sequence: CASSLTVSEAFF. This sequence joins TRBV12-3 or TRBV12-4 and TRBJ1-1, with D uncertain. This CDR3 is built from 12 residues. Between the trimmed V and J ends, which lost 2 bases and 6 bases, there was a span of 7 bases.

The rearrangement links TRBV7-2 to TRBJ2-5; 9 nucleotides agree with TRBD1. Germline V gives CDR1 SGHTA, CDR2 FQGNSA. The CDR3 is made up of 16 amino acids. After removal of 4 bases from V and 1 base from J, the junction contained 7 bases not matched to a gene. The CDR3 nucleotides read TGTGCCAGCAGCTACAGGGGGCGCGTCCCCCAAGAGACCCAGTACTTC. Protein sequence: CASSYRGRVPQETQYF.

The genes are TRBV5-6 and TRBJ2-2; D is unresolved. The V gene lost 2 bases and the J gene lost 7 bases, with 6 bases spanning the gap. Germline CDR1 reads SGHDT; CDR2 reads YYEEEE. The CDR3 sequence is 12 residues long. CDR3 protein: CASSLVIGELFF. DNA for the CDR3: TGTGCCAGCAGCTTAGTAATCGGGGAGCTGTTTTTT.

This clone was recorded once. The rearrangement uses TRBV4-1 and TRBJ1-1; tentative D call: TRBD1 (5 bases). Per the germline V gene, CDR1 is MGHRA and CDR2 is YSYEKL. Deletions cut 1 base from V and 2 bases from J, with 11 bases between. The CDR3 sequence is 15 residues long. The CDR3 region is CASSQVGELNTEAFF. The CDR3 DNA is TGCGCCAGCAGCCAAGTGGGGGAGTTAAACACTGAAGCTTTCTTT.

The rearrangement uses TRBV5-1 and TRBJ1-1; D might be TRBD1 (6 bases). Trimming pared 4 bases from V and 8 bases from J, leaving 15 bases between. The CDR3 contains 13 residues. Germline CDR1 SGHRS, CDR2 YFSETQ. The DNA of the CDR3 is TGCGCCAGCAGCAAAGGGACAAGCCAAGAAGCTTTCTTT. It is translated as CASSKGTSQEAFF.

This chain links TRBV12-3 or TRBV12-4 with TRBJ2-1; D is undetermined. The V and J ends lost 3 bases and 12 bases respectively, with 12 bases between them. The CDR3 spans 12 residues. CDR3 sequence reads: CASSLGRNRQFF. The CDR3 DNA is TGTGCCAGCAGTTTGGGCCGGAACAGGCAGTTCTTC.

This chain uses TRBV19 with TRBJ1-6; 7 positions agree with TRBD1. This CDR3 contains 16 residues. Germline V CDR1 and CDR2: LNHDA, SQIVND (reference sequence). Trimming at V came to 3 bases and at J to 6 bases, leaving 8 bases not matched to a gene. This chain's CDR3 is CASSIGSGQPNSPLHF. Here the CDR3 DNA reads TGTGCCAGTAGTATCGGGTCGGGACAGCCTAATTCACCCCTCCACTTT.

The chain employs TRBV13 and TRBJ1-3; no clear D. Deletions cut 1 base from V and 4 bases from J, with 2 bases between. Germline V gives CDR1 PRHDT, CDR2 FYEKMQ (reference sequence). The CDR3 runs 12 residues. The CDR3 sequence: CASSLVGNTIYF. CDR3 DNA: TGTGCCAGCAGCTTAGTAGGAAACACCATATATTTT.

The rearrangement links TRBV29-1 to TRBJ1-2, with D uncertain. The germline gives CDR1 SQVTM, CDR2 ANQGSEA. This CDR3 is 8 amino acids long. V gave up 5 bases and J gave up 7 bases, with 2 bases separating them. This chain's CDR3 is CSVPGYTF. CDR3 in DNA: TGCAGCGTTCCTGGCTACACCTTC.